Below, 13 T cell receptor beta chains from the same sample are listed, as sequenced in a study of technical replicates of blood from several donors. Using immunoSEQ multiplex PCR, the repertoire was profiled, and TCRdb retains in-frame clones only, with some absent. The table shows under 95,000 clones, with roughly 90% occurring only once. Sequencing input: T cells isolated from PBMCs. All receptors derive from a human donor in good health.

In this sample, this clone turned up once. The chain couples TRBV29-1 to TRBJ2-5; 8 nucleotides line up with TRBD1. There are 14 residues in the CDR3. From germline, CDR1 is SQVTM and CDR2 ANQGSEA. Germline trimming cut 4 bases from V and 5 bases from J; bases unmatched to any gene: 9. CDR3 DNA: TGCAGCGTTGTCTTCTTTACAGGGGGTGAGACCCAGTACTTC. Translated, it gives CSVVFFTGGETQYF.

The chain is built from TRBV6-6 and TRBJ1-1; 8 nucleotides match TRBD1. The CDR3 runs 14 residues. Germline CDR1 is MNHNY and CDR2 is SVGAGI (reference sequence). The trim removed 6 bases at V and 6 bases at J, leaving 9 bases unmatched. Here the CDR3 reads CASRHQMDRAEAFF. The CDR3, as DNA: TGTGCCAGCAGACACCAAATGGACAGGGCTGAAGCTTTCTTT.

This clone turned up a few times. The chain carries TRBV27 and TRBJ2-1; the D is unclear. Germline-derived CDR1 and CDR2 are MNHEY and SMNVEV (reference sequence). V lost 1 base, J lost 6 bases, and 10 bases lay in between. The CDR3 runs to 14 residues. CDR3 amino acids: CASSLYFNANEQFF. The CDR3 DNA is TGTGCCAGCAGTTTATACTTTAATGCCAATGAGCAGTTCTTC.

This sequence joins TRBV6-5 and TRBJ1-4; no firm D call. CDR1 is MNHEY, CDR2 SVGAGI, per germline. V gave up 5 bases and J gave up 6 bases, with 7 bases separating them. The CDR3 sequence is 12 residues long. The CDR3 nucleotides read TGTGCCAGCAGTCGAGCCGATGAAAAACTGTTTTTT. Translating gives CASSRADEKLFF.

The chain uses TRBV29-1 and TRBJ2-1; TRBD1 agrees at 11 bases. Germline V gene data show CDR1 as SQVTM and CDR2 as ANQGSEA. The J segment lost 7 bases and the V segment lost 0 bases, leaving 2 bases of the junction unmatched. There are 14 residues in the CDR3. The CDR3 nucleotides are TGCAGCGTTGAAGAGGACAGGGGGCTTAATGAGCAGTTCTTC. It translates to CSVEEDRGLNEQFF.

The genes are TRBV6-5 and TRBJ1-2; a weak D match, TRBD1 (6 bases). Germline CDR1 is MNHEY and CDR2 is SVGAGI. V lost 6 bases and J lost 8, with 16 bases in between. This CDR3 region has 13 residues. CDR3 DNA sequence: TGTGCCAGCAGGCCCCGGGGGGCATACGGCTACACCTTC. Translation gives CASRPRGAYGYTF.

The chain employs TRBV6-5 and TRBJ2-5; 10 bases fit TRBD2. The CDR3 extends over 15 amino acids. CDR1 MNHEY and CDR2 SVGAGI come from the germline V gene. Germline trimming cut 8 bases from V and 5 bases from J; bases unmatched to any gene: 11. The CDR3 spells CASDTSGKFIETQYF. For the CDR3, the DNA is TGTGCCAGCGATACTAGCGGGAAATTTATCGAGACCCAGTACTTC.

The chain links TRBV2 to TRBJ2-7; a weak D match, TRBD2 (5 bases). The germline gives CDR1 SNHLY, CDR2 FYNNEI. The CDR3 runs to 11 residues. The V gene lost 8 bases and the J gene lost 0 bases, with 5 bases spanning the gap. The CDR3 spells CASGSSYEQYF. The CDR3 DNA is TGTGCCAGCGGGAGCTCCTACGAGCAGTACTTC. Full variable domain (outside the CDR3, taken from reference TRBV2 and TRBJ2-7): EPEVTQTPSHQVTQMGQEVILRCVPISNHLYFYWYRQILGQKVEFLVSFYNNEISEKSEIFDDQFSVERPDGSNFTLKIRSTKLEDSAMYFCASGSSYEQYFGPGTRLTVT.

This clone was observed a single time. The CDR3 nucleotides read TGTGCCAGCAGTGAGGGACACTCTTCCAATGAGCAGTTCTTC. Amino acid sequence: CASSEGHSSNEQFF. This chain links TRBV6-1 with TRBJ2-1, with TRBD1 as a possible D gene (6 bases). Per germline, CDR1 MNHNS and CDR2 SASEGT. The CDR3 runs to 14 residues. The V gene lost 3 bases and the J gene lost 6 bases, with 12 bases spanning the gap.

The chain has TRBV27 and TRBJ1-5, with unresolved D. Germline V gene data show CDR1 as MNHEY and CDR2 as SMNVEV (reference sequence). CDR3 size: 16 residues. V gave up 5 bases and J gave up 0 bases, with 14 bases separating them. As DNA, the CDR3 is TGTGCCAGCAGTCCCTTACAGCCTTATAGCAATCAGCCCCAGCATTTT. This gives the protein CASSPLQPYSNQPQHF.

The CDR3 spells CASSLTPSDEQYF. The CDR3 DNA is TGTGCCAGCAGCTTAACCCCTAGCGACGAGCAGTACTTC. The chain carries TRBV7-3 and TRBJ2-7; possible D gene TRBD2, 6 bases. This CDR3 is built from 13 residues. Trimming shortened V by 0 bases and J by 5 bases, and 8 bases separated the two germline ends. Looked up from germline, CDR1 is SGHTA and CDR2 is FQGTGA.

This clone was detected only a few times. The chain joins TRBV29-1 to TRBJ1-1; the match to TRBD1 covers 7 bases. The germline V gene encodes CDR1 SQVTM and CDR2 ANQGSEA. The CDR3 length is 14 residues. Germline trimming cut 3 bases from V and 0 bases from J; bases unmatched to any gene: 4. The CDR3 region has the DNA TGCAGCGTTGACCGACAGGGACTGAACACTGAAGCTTTCTTT. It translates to CSVDRQGLNTEAFF.

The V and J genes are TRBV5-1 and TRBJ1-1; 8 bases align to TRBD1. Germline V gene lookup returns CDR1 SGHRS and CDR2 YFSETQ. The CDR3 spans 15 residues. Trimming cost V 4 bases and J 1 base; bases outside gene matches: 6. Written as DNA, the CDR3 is TGCGCCAGCAGCGGAACCGGGACAGGGAACACTGAAGCTTTCTTT. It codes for CASSGTGTGNTEAFF.